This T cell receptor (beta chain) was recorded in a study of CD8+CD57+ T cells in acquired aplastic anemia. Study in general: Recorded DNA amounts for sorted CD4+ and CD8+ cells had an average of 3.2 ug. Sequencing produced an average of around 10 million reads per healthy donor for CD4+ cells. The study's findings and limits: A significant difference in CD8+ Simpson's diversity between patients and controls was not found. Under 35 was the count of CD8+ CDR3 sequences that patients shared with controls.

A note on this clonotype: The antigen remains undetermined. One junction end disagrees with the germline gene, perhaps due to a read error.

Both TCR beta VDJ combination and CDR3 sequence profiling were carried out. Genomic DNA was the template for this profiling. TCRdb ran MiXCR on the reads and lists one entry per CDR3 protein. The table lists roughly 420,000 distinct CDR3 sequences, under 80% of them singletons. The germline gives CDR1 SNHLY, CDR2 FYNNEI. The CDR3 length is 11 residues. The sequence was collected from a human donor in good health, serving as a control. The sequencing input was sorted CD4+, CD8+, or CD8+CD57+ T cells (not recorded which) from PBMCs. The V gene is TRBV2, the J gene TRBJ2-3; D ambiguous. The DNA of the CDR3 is TGTGCCAGTAGTATGGGCAGTACGCAGTGTTTT. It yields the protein CASSMGSTQCF.